This passage covers 22 T cell receptor beta chains from one sample sequenced in a study of blood T cell repertoires in COVID-19 (TCRdb year 2020). Libraries came from the immunoSEQ multiplex PCR assay. The source is immuneACCESS, and TCRdb retained only in-frame sequences with V and J called. Part of the clones is not carried over; for the studies checked, unresolved V genes explain less than half of this, and the remainder is unexplained. The sample table lists around 63,000 clones, more than 80% of them with a count of one. Jointly, the top ten make up approximately 20% of the sample. The sample taken for sequencing was peripheral blood. Every receptor here comes from an older woman with COVID-19, enrolled during active disease.

The chain recombines TRBV7-9 with TRBJ2-6; TRBD1 aligns across 7 bases. The ends lost 6 bases at V and 2 bases at J; junction bases unmatched: 4. Germline-derived CDR1 and CDR2 are SEHNR and FQNEAQ (reference sequence). The CDR3 is made up of 15 amino acids. CDR3 loop: CASSFTGAGANVLTF. CDR3 nucleotide sequence: TGTGCCAGCAGTTTTACAGGGGCTGGGGCCAACGTCCTGACTTTC.

The V gene is TRBV9, the J gene TRBJ1-4, with TRBD1 matching 8 bases. Losses at the gene ends were 1 base for V and 3 bases for J; bases not matched to a gene: 2. The CDR3 is 15 amino acids. From germline, CDR1 is SGDLS and CDR2 YYNGEE. CDR3 sequence reads: CASSVQGAANEKLFF. The CDR3 nucleotides read TGTGCCAGCAGCGTACAGGGGGCAGCTAATGAAAAACTGTTTTTT.

V usage is TRBV7-9 and J usage is TRBJ2-7; D gene uncertain. The CDR3 runs 12 residues. Germline V gene sequence: CDR1 SEHNR, CDR2 FQNEAQ (reference sequence). Trimming removed 1 base from V and 4 bases from J, with 5 bases in between. The CDR3 is CASSLGVYEQYF. As DNA, the CDR3 is TGTGCCAGCAGCTTAGGAGTATACGAGCAGTACTTC.

This chain joins TRBV5-1 and TRBJ2-7; D not certain. Germline CDR1 is SGHRS and CDR2 is YFSETQ. Trimming cost V 4 bases and J 3 bases, with 5 bases left between them. The CDR3 sequence is 11 residues long. The CDR3 protein is CASSHGYEQYF. In DNA form, the CDR3 reads TGCGCCAGCAGCCACGGCTACGAGCAGTACTTC.

The chain is built from TRBV5-1 and TRBJ1-3, with D perhaps matching TRBD1 (6 bases). The CDR3 runs 17 residues. V lost 4 bases, J lost 0 bases, and 17 bases lay in between. Germline lookup yields CDR1 SGHRS and CDR2 YFSETQ. In nucleotides, the CDR3 is TGCGCCAGCAGCGGTTTTCAGGGGCCAAACTCTGGAAACACCATATATTTT. Translation gives CASSGFQGPNSGNTIYF.

The chain recombines TRBV4-2 with TRBJ1-5; D is unresolved. The length of the CDR3 is 15 residues. CDR1 is LGHNA, CDR2 YNFKEQ, per germline. The V end was cut by 0 bases, the J end by 5 bases, with 11 bases between. CDR3 residues: CASSQDGRRYQPQHF. Here the CDR3 DNA reads TGTGCCAGCAGCCAAGATGGGAGGAGGTATCAGCCCCAGCATTTT.

The chain links TRBV27 to TRBJ1-4; 7 bases align to TRBD1. Per germline, CDR1 MNHEY and CDR2 SMNVEV (reference sequence). The V segment lost 6 bases and the J segment 5 bases; nucleotides outside the gene matches: 6. The CDR3 extends over 14 amino acids. CDR3 loop: CASRDRNLNEKLFF. DNA of the CDR3: TGTGCCAGCAGGGACAGGAACCTAAATGAAAAACTGTTTTTT. The full variable domain, in which reference TRBV27 and TRBJ1-4 provide the parts outside the CDR3, is EAQVTQNPRYLITVTGKKLTVTCSQNMNHEYMSWYRQDPGLGLRQIYYSMNVEVTDKGDVPEGYKVSRKEKRNFPLILESPSPNQTSLYFCASRDRNLNEKLFFGSGTQLSVL.

The chain recombines TRBV12-5 with TRBJ1-1; 10 bases fit TRBD1. Germline V gene lookup returns CDR1 LGHNT and CDR2 FRNRAP. This CDR3 has 16 amino acids. With V trimmed by 4 bases and J by 1 base, 6 bases remained unmatched. The CDR3 nucleotides are TGTGCTAGTGGTTCCGGGACAGGGGCCTCGAACACTGAAGCTTTCTTT. Translating it yields CASGSGTGASNTEAFF.

This clone was counted between two and nine times. This chain uses TRBV12-3 or TRBV12-4 with TRBJ2-1; D unresolved. There are 13 residues in the CDR3. V lost 1 base and J 6 bases, leaving 7 bases between the germline ends. DNA of the CDR3: TGTGCCAGCAGTTTAGTTAGTGGCAATGAGCAGTTCTTC. Translation: CASSLVSGNEQFF.

CDR3 region: CASNGGVSYNEQFF. The CDR3 nucleotides read TGTGCCAGTAATGGCGGGGTATCCTACAATGAGCAGTTCTTC. The chain joins TRBV19 to TRBJ2-1; possibly TRBD2 for D (6 bases). V was shortened by 7 bases and J by 1 base, with 11 bases between the two germline ends. The CDR3 covers 14 residues. Germline V gene lookup returns CDR1 LNHDA and CDR2 SQIVND (reference sequence).

The V gene is TRBV3-1 (or the pseudogene TRBV3-2), the J gene TRBJ2-5; a weak D match, TRBD2 (6 bases). Per the germline V gene, CDR1 is LGHDT and CDR2 is YNNKEL (reference sequence). V was shortened by 2 bases and J by 5 bases, with 12 bases between the two germline ends. The CDR3 totals 14 residues. CDR3 nucleotides: TGTGCCAGCAGCCAAACGGCGGGAACGGAGACCCAGTACTTC. It codes for CASSQTAGTETQYF.

The chain has TRBV5-4 and TRBJ1-1; tentatively, D is TRBD1 (6 bases). This CDR3 has 14 residues. Germline-derived CDR1 and CDR2 are SGHNT and YYREEE (reference sequence). The V gene lost 0 bases and the J gene lost 5 bases, with 11 bases spanning the gap. This CDR3 is CASSLGRGRTEAFF. Here the CDR3 DNA reads TGTGCCAGCAGCTTGGGGCGGGGGCGTACTGAAGCTTTCTTT. Full variable domain (remainder filled in from reference TRBV5-4 and TRBJ1-1): ETGVTQSPTHLIKTRGQQVTLRCSSQSGHNTVSWYQQALGQGPQFIFQYYREEENGRGNFPPRFSGLQFPNYSSELNVNALELDDSALYLCASSLGRGRTEAFFGQGTRLTVV.

The CDR3 DNA follows: TGTGCCAGCAGTTCGACAGGGTTCTATGGCTACACCTTC. Its protein product is CASSSTGFYGYTF. This chain connects TRBV27 to TRBJ1-2; 7 positions match TRBD1. The CDR3 is 13 residues long. Germline V CDR1 and CDR2: MNHEY, SMNVEV (reference sequence). After removal of 4 bases from V and 4 bases from J, the junction contained 3 bases not matched to a gene.

This clone was seen a single time. In DNA form, the CDR3 reads TGTGCCAGCAGTCATAGCAGCCGAACCCAGTACTTC. Protein product: CASSHSSRTQYF. The rearrangement links TRBV6-2 or TRBV6-3 to TRBJ2-5, with no clear D. The CDR3 runs to 12 residues. The V gene's germline CDR1 is MNHEY and CDR2 SVGEGT. Trimming shortened V by 5 bases and J by 8 bases, and 12 bases separated the two germline ends.

The chain joins TRBV2 to TRBJ2-1; 10 nucleotides match TRBD2. The CDR3 totals 19 residues. Germline CDR1 and CDR2: SNHLY and FYNNEI. Losses at the gene ends were 1 base for V and 6 bases for J; bases not matched to a gene: 15. CDR3 nucleotide sequence: TGTGCCAGCAGTGAAGGGGGGGGTAACCTAGCGGGAGACCCCAATGAGCAGTTCTTC. It codes for CASSEGGGNLAGDPNEQFF. Combining the CDR3 with reference TRBV2 and TRBJ2-1 gives the whole variable domain EPEVTQTPSHQVTQMGQEVILRCVPISNHLYFYWYRQILGQKVEFLVSFYNNEISEKSEIFDDQFSVERPDGSNFTLKIRSTKLEDSAMYFCASSEGGGNLAGDPNEQFFGPGTRLTVL.

J is TRBJ2-2 and V is TRBV5-6; D is perhaps TRBD1 (6 bases). Germline V gene data show CDR1 as SGHDT and CDR2 as YYEEEE. V lost 4 bases, J lost 6 bases, and 13 bases lay in between. CDR3 length: 14 residues. The CDR3 DNA is TGTGCCAGCAGCCACCGGGCAGGGGCCGGGGAGCTGTTTTTT. This sequence encodes CASSHRAGAGELFF.

The chain combines TRBV2 with TRBJ2-7; 7 bases align to TRBD1. Germline V gene data show CDR1 as SNHLY and CDR2 as FYNNEI. CDR3 length equals 15 residues. V trimming: 10 bases; J trimming: 0 bases; junction bases outside the gene matches: 12. The CDR3 bases are TGTGCCACCAAAAGACAAGGACAGGTCTCCTACGAGCAGTACTTC. Translating it yields CATKRQGQVSYEQYF. Complete variable domain (other parts from reference TRBV2 and TRBJ2-7): EPEVTQTPSHQVTQMGQEVILRCVPISNHLYFYWYRQILGQKVEFLVSFYNNEISEKSEIFDDQFSVERPDGSNFTLKIRSTKLEDSAMYFCATKRQGQVSYEQYFGPGTRLTVT.

V and J are TRBV11-3 and TRBJ2-5; D remains ambiguous. The germline V and J ends were trimmed by 0 bases and 5 bases, with 7 bases remaining between them. Germline CDR1 SGHNT, CDR2 YENEEA. This CDR3 contains 13 residues. In DNA, the CDR3 is TGTGCCAGCAGCTTAGACCGCTACGAGACCCAGTACTTC. Its protein is CASSLDRYETQYF.

This clone was detected a few times. V gene TRBV24-1 combines with J gene TRBJ2-7; D is perhaps TRBD1 (6 bases). CDR1 is KGHDR and CDR2 is SFDVKD in the germline V gene. V lost 4 bases, J lost 1 base, and 19 bases lay in between. CDR3 length: 17 residues. CDR3 sequence (DNA): TGTGCCACCAGTGAGCTCGACAGGAAAACACCTTCCTACGAGCAGTACTTC. Protein: CATSELDRKTPSYEQYF.

This rearrangement joins TRBV7-3 to TRBJ2-2; D gene ambiguous. The ends were cut back, 5 bases at V and 6 bases at J, with 13 bases in the middle. CDR1 and CDR2 from the germline V gene are SGHTA and FQGTGA. The CDR3 covers 14 residues. DNA of the CDR3: TGTGCCAGCAGCCCCAAACTATTCCCCGGGGAGCTGTTTTTT. Translated: CASSPKLFPGELFF.

The chain joins TRBV11-2 to TRBJ1-2; 7 bases are a match to TRBD1. The V and J ends lost 4 bases and 4 bases, in that order; junction bases with no gene match: 3. This CDR3 has 13 amino acids. Germline V CDR1 and CDR2: SGHAT, FQNNGV. CDR3 residues: CASSSTGPYGYTF. The CDR3 DNA is TGTGCCAGCAGCTCGACAGGGCCCTATGGCTACACCTTC.

This chain joins TRBV7-9 and TRBJ2-7; a possible D gene is TRBD1 (7 bases). Germline CDR1 is SEHNR and CDR2 is FQNEAQ (reference sequence). The V and J ends lost 5 bases and 3 bases respectively, with 17 bases between them. This CDR3 contains 15 residues. The CDR3 spells CASSPQQGGSYEQYF. DNA of the CDR3: TGTGCCAGCAGCCCTCAGCAGGGGGGTAGCTACGAGCAGTACTTC.